The rows below give T cell receptor beta chains drawn from one sample of a study of blood T cell repertoires in COVID-19. The data were produced by immunoSEQ multiplex PCR, yet TCRdb's version contains in-frame clones alone and is incomplete. The sample has approximately 270,000 clones; about nine tenths are singletons. The sequencing input was PBMCs or T cells enriched from blood (not recorded which). The receptor set was obtained from a human donor in a cohort exposed to, infected with or recovered from COVID-19 (not recorded which). The donor label of this sample is uncertain. CDR3s leave out the opening cysteine and the closing phenylalanine or tryptophan. D genes are given only for firm matches. Clone size appears in some rows only: once, few, many, or a class for an expanded clone.

CDR3 length	D gene	V gene	clone size	CDR3 protein
12	TRBD1	TRBV29-1	.	SVRTGGPGDEQY
13	TRBD1	TRBV19	.	ASQPDRGYNQPQH
14	TRBD1	TRBV7-9	.	ASSLGTGGLSTEAF
14	.	TRBV19	.	ASSNGGGSYNSPLH
12	TRBD1	TRBV5-4	once	ASSSGQGNYGYT
15	TRBD2	TRBV7-2	.	ASSPPGALAGIYEQY
12	.	TRBV28	.	ASSPGGAHYGYT
15	.	TRBV27	once	ASSSISGGAPGTEAF
15	TRBD2	TRBV12-5	.	ASGLLTSGGAWNEQF
13	.	TRBV3-1/TRBV3-2	.	ASSPIPVAGSEQY
15	.	TRBV11-2	.	ASSFSYRADMNTEAF
11	TRBD1	TRBV19	.	ASSTGAGYEQY
14	TRBD1	TRBV30	.	ACRPFRDRVGEKLF
10	TRBD1	TRBV2	once	ASGRGLYEQY
13	.	TRBV24-1	.	ATSDFSGATLGYT
12	.	TRBV27	.	ASSRTGFNEKLF
13	TRBD1	TRBV5-1	.	ASSLGDRAPETQY
13	.	TRBV10-3	once	AISEFTGPKSEAF
12	TRBD1	TRBV6-1	.	ASSELPGQGTQY
12	.	TRBV5-1	.	ASSLDSGIYEQY
11	.	TRBV27	.	ASSLQGRQPQH
12	.	TRBV18	.	ASSLDSSYEKLF
13	TRBD2	TRBV6-1	.	ASSEWAGGYNEQF
13	.	TRBV6-1	.	ASSEETGEAVGYT
13	TRBD1	TRBV9	.	ASSLGGQAAETQY
14	TRBD2	TRBV5-4	.	ASSSDLLAGVHEQY
12	.	TRBV2	.	ASSGGKSNQPQH
9	.	TRBV20-1	.	SANYRAGYT
12	.	TRBV4-1	.	ASSQGEGDNEQF
16	.	TRBV14	.	ASSQEFRSLGAGNTIY
11	.	TRBV19	.	ASSIPAGDGYT
13	.	TRBV7-2	.	ASSLPEDSNEKLF
14	.	TRBV24-1	.	ATSDSLGSASETQY
17	TRBD2	TRBV4-1	.	ASSHQATLTSGGAGEQF
14	.	TRBV7-9	.	ASSMGLAPQGEKLF
13	.	TRBV2	.	ASSEFGGVFSPLH
11	.	TRBV6-4	.	ASSSSDYVEAF
13	TRBD2	TRBV7-6	.	ASRYTSGSQETQY